The rows below give T cell receptor beta chains drawn from one sample of a study of post-analysis software for immune sequencing data. TCRdb redid the calling of the PCR reads with MiXCR, one entry per CDR3 protein. The data contain 750,000 to 950,000 distinct CDR3 sequences, about 50% of them singletons. Sequencing was carried out using blood. Receptor source: a girl between 5 and 17 years old with multiple sclerosis. Each CDR3 is given with its conserved first and last residue. The D gene is left open where the match is weak. A row's size may be missing; if present it is once, few, many or a size class.

>TRBJ1-2|TRBV11-2|NA|NA
CASSLVRGRYGYTF
TGTGCCAGCAGCTTAGTCAGGGGCCGATATGGCTACACCTTC
>TRBJ2-5|TRBV5-1|TRBD2|NA
CASSSGTSGVETQYF
TGCGCCAGCAGCTCGGGGACTAGCGGGGTGGAGACCCAGTACTTC
>TRBJ2-3|TRBV3-1|NA|NA
CTSSLLLADTQYF
TGTACCAGCAGCCTGCTTTTGGCAGATACGCAGTATTTT
>TRBJ1-5|TRBV27|NA|NA
CASRRGEQPQHF
TGTGCCAGCAGAAGAGGGGAACAGCCCCAGCATTTT
>TRBJ2-5|TRBV3-1|TRBD2|NA
CASNQTQLAGGLIEETQYF
TGTGCCAGCAACCAAACCCAACTAGCGGGGGGGCTAATTGAAGAGACCCAGTACTTC
>TRBJ1-5|TRBV29-1|NA|NA
CSVGQTNQPQHF
TGCAGCGTTGGCCAGACCAATCAGCCCCAGCATTTT
>TRBJ2-1|TRBV6-6|NA|NA
CASSYRRNEQFF
TGTGCCAGCAGTTACAGGAGGAATGAGCAGTTCTTC
>TRBJ2-5|TRBV30|TRBD1|NA
CAWRTGKGETQYF
TGTGCCTGGAGGACAGGGAAAGGGGAGACCCAGTACTTC
>TRBJ2-3|TRBV7-9|NA|NA
CASRSLRRGPTDTQYF
TGTGCCAGCAGATCTCTCAGGCGGGGGCCCACAGATACGCAGTATTTT
>TRBJ2-7|TRBV15|TRBD2|NA
CATSHLAEGGDEQYF
TGTGCCACCAGCCATCTAGCGGAAGGAGGGGACGAGCAGTACTTC
>TRBJ2-5|TRBV7-3|TRBD2|NA
CASSLGGVEETQYF
TGTGCCAGCAGCTTAGGGGGGGTCGAAGAGACCCAGTACTTC
>TRBJ2-7|TRBV9|TRBD2|few
CASSVLAGRSYEQYF
TGTGCCAGCAGCGTTCTAGCGGGTCGCTCCTACGAGCAGTACTTC
>TRBJ2-3|TRBV20-1|TRBD1|NA
CSAESDRSYTDTQYF
TGCAGTGCCGAATCGGACAGGAGCTACACAGATACGCAGTATTTT
>TRBJ2-7|TRBV5-1|NA|few
CASSSQRADSISYEQYF
TGCGCCAGCAGCTCCCAAAGGGCGGACAGTATCTCCTACGAGCAGTACTTC
>TRBJ2-7|TRBV12-3/TRBV12-4|NA|NA
CASSSGASSYEQYF
TGTGCCAGCAGTTCCGGGGCCTCCTCCTACGAGCAGTACTTC
>TRBJ2-5|TRBV5-1|TRBD2|NA
CASRRSGGEETQYF
TGCGCCAGCAGACGGAGCGGGGGCGAAGAGACCCAGTACTTC